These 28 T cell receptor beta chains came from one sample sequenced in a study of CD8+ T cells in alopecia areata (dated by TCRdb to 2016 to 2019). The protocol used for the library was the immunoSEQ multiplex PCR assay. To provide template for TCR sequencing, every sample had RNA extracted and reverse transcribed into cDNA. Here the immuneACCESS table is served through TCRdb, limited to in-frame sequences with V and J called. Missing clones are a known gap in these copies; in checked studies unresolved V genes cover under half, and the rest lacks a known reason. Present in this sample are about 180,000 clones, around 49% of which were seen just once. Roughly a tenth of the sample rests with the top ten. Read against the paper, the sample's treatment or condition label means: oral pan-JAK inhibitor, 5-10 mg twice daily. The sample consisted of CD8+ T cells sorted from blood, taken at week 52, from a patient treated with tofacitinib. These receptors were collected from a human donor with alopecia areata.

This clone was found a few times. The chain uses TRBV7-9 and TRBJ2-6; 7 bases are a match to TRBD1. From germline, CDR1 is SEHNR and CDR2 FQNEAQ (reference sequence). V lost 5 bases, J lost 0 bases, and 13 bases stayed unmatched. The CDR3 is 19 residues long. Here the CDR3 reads CASSPPFRDSSSGANVLTF. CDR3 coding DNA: TGTGCCAGCAGCCCGCCATTCCGGGACAGTTCCTCTGGGGCCAACGTCCTGACTTTC.

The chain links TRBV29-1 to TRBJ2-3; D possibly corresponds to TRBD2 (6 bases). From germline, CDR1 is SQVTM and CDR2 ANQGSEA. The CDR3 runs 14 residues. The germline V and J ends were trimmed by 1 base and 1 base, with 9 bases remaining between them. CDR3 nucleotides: TGCAGCGTTGAAGGGGAGCGGGGCACAGATACGCAGTATTTT. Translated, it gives CSVEGERGTDTQYF.

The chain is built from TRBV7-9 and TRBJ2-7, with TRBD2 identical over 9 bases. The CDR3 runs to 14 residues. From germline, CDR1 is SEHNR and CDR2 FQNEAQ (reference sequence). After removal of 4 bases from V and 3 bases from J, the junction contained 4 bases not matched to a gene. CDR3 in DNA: TGTGCCAGCAGCTCCGGGACTAGCTTCTACGAGCAGTACTTC. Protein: CASSSGTSFYEQYF.

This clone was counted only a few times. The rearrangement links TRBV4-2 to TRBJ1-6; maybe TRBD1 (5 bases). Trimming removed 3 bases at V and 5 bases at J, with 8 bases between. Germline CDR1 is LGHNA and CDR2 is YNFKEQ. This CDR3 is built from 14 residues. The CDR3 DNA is TGTGCCAGCAGCCACGGGACGGATAATTCACCCCTCCACTTT. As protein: CASSHGTDNSPLHF.

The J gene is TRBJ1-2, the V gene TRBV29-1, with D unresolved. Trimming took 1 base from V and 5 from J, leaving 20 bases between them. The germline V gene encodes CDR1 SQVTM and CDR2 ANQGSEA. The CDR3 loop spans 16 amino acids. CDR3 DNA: TGCAGCGTTGAAGCCCTGGGCCCCGATTACAAATATGGCTACACCTTC. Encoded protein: CSVEALGPDYKYGYTF. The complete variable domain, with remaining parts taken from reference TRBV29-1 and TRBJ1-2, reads SAVISQKPSRDICQRGTSLTIQCQVDSQVTMMFWYRQQPGQSLTLIATANQGSEATYESGFVIDKFPISRPNLTFSTLTVSNMSPEDSSIYLCSVEALGPDYKYGYTFGSGTRLTVV.

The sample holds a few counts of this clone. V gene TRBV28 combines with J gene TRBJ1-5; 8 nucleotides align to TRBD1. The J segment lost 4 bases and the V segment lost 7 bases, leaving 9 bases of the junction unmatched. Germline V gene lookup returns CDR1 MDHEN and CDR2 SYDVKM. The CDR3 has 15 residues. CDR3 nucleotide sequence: TGTGCCAGCAATAAAGACAGGGGCGGAAATCAGCCCCAGCATTTT. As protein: CASNKDRGGNQPQHF.

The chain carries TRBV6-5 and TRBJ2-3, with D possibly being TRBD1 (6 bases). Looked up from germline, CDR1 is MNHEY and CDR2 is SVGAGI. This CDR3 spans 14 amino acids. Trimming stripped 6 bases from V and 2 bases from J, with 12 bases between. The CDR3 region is CASRGQGLTDTQYF. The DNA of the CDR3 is TGTGCCAGCAGGGGCCAGGGGCTCACAGATACGCAGTATTTT.

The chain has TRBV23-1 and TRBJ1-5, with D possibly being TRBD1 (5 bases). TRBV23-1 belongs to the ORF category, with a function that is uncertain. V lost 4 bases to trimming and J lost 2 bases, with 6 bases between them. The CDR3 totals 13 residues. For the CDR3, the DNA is TGCGCCAGCAGTCGGGGGGGCAATCAGCCCCAGCATTTT. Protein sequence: CASSRGGNQPQHF.

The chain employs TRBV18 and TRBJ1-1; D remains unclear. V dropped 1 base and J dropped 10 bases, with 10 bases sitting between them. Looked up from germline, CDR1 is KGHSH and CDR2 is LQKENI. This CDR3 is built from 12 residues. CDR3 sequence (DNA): TGTGCCAGCTCACCACTGGAACCAGGAGCTTTCTTT. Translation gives CASSPLEPGAFF.

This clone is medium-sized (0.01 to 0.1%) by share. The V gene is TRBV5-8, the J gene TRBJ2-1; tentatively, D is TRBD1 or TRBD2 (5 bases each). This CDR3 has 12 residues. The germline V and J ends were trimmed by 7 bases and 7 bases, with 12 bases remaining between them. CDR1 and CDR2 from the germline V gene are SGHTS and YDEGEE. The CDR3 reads CASLRGLNEQFF. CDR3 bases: TGTGCCAGCTTGAGGGGTCTAAATGAGCAGTTCTTC.

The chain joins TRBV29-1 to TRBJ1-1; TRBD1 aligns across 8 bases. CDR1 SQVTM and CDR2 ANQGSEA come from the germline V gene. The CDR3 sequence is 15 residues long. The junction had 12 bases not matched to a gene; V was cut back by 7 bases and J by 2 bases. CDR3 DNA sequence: TGCAGCGGCTCGGGCGGGACAGGTCATAACACTGAAGCTTTCTTT. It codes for CSGSGGTGHNTEAFF.

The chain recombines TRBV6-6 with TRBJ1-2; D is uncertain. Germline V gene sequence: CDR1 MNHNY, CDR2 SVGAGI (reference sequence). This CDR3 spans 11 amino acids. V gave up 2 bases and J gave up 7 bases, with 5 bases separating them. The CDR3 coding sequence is TGTGCCAGCAGTTACAGCCGTGGCTACACCTTC. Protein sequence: CASSYSRGYTF.

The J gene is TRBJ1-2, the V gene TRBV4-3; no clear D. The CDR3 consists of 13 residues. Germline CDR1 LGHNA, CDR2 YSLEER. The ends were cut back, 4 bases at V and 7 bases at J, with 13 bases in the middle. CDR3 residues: CASSPLEGGGYTF. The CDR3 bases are TGCGCCAGCAGCCCCCTCGAAGGAGGTGGCTACACCTTC.

The CDR3 nucleotides are TGTGCCAGTGGAGACAGGGACCAAGAGACCCAGTACTTC. Its protein product is CASGDRDQETQYF. The J gene is TRBJ2-5, the V gene TRBV2, with 7 bases identical to TRBD1. Unmatched junction bases numbered 4, after V lost 9 bases and J lost 0 bases. The CDR3 is 13 residues long. Looked up from germline, CDR1 is SNHLY and CDR2 is FYNNEI.

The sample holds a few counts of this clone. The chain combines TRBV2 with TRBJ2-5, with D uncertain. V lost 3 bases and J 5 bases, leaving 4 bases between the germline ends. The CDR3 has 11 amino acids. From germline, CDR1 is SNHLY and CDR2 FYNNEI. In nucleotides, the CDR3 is TGTGCCAGCAGTGATGGGGAGACCCAGTACTTC. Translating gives CASSDGETQYF.

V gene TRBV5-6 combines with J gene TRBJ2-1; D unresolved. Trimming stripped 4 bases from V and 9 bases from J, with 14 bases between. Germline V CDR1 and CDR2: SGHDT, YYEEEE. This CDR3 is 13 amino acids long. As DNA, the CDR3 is TGTGCCAGCAGCGTCGACTCCTCGGGTGAGCAGTTCTTC. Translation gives CASSVDSSGEQFF.

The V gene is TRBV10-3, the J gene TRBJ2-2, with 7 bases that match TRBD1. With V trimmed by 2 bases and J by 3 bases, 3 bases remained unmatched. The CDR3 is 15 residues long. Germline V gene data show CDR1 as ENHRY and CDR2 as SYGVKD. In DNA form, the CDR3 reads TGTGCCATCAGTGAGGACAGGGTAGACACCGGGGAGCTGTTTTTT. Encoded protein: CAISEDRVDTGELFF.

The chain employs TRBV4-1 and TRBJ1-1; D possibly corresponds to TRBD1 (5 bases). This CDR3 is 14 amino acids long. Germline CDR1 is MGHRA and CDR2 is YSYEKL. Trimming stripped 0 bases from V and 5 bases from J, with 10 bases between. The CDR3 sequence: CASSQDPEGTEAFF. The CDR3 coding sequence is TGCGCCAGCAGCCAAGACCCCGAGGGGACTGAAGCTTTCTTT.

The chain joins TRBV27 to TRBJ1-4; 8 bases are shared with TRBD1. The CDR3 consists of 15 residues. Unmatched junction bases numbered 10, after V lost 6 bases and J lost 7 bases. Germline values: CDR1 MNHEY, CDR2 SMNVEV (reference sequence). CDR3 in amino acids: CASRSGGAWAEKLFF. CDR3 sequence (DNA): TGTGCCAGCAGGTCAGGGGGCGCCTGGGCTGAAAAACTGTTTTTT.

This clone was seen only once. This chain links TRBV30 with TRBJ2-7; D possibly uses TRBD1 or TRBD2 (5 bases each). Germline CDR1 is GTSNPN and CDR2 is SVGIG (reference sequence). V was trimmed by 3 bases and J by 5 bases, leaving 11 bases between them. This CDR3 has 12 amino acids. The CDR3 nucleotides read TGTGCCTGGAGCCCCGTGGGGGACGAGCAGTACTTC. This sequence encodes CAWSPVGDEQYF.

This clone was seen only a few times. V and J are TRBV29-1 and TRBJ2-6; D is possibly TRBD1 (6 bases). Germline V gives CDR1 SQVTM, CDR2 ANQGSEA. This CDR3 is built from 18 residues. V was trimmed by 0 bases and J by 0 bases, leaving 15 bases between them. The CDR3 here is CSVEDLTAGVSGANVLTF. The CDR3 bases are TGCAGCGTTGAAGATCTTACGGCAGGGGTCTCTGGGGCCAACGTCCTGACTTTC.

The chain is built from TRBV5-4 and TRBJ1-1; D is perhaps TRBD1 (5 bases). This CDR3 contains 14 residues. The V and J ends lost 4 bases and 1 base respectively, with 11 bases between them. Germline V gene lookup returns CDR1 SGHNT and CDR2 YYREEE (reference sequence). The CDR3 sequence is CASSLGGQNTEAFF. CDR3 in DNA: TGTGCCAGCAGCCTGGGGGGTCAGAACACTGAAGCTTTCTTT.

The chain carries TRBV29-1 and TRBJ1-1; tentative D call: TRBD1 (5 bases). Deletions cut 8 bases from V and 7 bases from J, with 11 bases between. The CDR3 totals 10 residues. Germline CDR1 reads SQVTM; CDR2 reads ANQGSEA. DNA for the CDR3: TGCAGCTCCAGGGACGTTGAAGCTTTCTTT. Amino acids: CSSRDVEAFF.

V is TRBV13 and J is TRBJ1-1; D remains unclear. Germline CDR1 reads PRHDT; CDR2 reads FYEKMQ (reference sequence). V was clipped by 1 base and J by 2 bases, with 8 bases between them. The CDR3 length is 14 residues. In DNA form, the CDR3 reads TGTGCCAGCAGCTTAGCAGCAGCAAACACTGAAGCTTTCTTT. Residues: CASSLAAANTEAFF.

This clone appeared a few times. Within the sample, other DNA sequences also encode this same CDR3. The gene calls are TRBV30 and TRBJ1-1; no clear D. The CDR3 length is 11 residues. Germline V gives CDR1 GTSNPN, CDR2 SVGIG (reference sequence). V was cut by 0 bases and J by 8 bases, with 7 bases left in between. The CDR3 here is CAWSVGGEAFF. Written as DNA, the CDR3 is TGTGCCTGGAGTGTCGGCGGGGAAGCTTTCTTT.

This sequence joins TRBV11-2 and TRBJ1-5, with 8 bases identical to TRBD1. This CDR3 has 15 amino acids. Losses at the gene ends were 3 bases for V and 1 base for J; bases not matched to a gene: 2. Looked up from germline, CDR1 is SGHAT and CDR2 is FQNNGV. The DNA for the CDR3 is TGTGCCAGCAGCTTGCGGACAGGGAGCAATCAGCCCCAGCATTTT. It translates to CASSLRTGSNQPQHF.

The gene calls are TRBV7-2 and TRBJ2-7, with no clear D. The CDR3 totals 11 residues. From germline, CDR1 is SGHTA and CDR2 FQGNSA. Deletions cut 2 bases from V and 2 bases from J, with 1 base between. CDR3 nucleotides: TGTGCCAGCAGCTTAACCTACGAGCAGTACTTC. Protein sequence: CASSLTYEQYF.

The CDR3 coding sequence is TGTGCCTGGAGTGGCGGGACAGGCTACGAGCAGTACTTC. The encoded protein is CAWSGGTGYEQYF. V gene TRBV30 combines with J gene TRBJ2-5, with 8 bases aligning to TRBD1. With the DNA end fitting TRBJ2-7 better, the J assignment may be wrong. This CDR3 is 13 amino acids long. CDR1 is GTSNPN, CDR2 SVGIG, per germline (reference sequence).